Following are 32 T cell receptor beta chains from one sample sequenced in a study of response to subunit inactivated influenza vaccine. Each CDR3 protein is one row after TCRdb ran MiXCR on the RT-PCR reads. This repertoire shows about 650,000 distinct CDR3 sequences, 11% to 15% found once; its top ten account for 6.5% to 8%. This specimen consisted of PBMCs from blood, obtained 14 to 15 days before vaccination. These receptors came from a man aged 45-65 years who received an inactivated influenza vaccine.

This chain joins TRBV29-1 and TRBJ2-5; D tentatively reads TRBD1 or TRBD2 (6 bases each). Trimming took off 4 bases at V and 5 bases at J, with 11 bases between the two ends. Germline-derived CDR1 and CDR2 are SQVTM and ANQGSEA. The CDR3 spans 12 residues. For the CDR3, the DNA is TGCAGCGTTGGGGGGGCCGGGGAGACCCAGTACTTC. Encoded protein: CSVGGAGETQYF.

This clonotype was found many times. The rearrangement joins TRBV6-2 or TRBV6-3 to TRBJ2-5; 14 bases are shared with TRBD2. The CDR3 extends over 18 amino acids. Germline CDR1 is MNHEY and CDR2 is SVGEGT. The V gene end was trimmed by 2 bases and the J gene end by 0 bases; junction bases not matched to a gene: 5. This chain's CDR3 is CASSYKLGLAGDQETQYF. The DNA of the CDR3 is TGTGCCAGCAGTTACAAGCTGGGACTAGCGGGAGACCAAGAGACCCAGTACTTC.

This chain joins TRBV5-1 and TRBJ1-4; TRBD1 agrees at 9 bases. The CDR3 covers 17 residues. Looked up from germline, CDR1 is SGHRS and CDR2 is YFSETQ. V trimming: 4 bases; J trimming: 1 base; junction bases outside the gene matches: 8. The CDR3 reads CASSPRTGAGTNEKLFF. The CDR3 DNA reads TGCGCCAGCAGCCCCCGGACAGGGGCGGGAACTAATGAAAAACTGTTTTTT.

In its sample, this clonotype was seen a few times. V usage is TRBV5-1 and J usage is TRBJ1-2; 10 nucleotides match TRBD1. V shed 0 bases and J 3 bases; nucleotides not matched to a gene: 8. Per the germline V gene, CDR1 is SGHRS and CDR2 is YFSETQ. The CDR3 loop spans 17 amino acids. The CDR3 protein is CASSLAGKGQGYYGYTF. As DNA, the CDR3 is TGCGCCAGCAGCTTGGCCGGCAAGGGACAGGGGTACTATGGCTACACCTTC.

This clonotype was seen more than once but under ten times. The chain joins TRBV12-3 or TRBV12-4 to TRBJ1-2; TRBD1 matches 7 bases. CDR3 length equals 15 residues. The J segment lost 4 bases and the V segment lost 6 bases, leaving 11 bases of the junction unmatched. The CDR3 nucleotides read TGTGCCAGCAGGCTAGCAGGGGGAATAAGCTATGGCTACACCTTC. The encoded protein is CASRLAGGISYGYTF.

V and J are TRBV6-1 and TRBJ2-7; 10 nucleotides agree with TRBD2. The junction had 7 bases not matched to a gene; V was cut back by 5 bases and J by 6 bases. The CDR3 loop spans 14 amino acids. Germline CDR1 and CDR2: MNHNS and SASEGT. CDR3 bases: TGTGCCAGCAGTCTAGCGGGAGCGTTCGGCGAGCAGTACTTC. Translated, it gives CASSLAGAFGEQYF.

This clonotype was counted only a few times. CDR3 region: CASSEGTGGRSPLHF. DNA of the CDR3: TGTGCCAGCAGTGAAGGCACAGGGGGCCGGTCACCCCTCCACTTT. The chain uses TRBV6-1 and TRBJ1-6, with 9 bases aligning to TRBD1. V lost 1 base to trimming and J lost 10 bases; unmatched junction nucleotides: 5. There are 15 residues in the CDR3. Germline CDR1 reads MNHNS; CDR2 reads SASEGT.

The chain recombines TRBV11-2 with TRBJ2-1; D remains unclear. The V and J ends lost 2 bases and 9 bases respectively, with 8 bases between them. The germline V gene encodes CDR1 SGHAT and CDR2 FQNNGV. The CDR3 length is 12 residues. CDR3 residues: CASSLLSSEQFF. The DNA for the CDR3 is TGTGCCAGCAGCTTATTGAGCAGTGAGCAGTTCTTC.

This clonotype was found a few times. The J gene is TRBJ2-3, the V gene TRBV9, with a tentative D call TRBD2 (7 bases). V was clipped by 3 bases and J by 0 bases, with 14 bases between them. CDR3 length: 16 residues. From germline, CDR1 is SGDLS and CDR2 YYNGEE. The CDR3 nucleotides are TGTGCCAGCAGCGCTAGGGCGGGGGCTAGCACAGATACGCAGTATTTT. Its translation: CASSARAGASTDTQYF.

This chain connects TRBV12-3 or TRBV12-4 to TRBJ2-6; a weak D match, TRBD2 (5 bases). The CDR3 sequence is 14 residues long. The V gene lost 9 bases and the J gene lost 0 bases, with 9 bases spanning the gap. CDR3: CASWENSGANVLTF. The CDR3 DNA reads TGTGCCAGTTGGGAGAACTCTGGGGCCAACGTCCTGACTTTC.

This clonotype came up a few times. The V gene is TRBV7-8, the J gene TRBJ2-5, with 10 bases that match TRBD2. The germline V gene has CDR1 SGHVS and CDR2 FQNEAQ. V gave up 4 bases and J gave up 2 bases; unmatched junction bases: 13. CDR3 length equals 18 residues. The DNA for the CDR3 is TGTGCCAGCAGCTCCTACCGACTAGCGGGCGGAAAACAAGAGACCCAGTACTTC. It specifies CASSSYRLAGGKQETQYF. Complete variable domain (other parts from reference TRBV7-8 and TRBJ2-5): GAGVSQSPRYKVAKRGQDVALRCDPISGHVSLFWYQQALGQGPEFLTYFQNEAQLDKSGLPSDRFFAERPEGSVSTLKIQRTQQEDSAVYLCASSSYRLAGGKQETQYFGPGTRLLVL.

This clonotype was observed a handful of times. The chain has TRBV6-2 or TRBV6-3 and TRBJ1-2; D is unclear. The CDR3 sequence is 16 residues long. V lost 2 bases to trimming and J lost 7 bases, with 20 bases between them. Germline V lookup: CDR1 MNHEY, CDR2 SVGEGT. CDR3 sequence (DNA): TGTGCCAGCAGTTACGACGGAATACCGAAATCTGCTGGCTACACCTTC. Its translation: CASSYDGIPKSAGYTF.

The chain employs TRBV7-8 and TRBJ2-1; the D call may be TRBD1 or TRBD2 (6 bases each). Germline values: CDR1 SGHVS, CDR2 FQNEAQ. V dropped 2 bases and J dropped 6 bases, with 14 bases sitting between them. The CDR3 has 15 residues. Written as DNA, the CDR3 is TGTGCCAGCAGCTTAAGCACGGGGGCGCGCAATGAGCAGTTCTTC. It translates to CASSLSTGARNEQFF. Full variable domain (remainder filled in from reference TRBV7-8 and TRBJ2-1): GAGVSQSPRYKVAKRGQDVALRCDPISGHVSLFWYQQALGQGPEFLTYFQNEAQLDKSGLPSDRFFAERPEGSVSTLKIQRTQQEDSAVYLCASSLSTGARNEQFFGPGTRLTVL.

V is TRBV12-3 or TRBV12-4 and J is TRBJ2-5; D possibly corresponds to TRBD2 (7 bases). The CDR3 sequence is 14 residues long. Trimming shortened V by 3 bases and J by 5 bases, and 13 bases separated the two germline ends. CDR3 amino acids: CASSLGGLEETQYF. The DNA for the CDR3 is TGTGCCAGCAGTTTGGGGGGGCTCGAGGAGACCCAGTACTTC.

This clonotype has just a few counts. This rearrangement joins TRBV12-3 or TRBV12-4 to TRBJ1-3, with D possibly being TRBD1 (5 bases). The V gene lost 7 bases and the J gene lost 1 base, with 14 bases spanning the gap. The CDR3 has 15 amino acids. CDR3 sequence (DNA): TGTGCCAGCATAATCTTCGGGGGTTCTGGAAACACCATATATTTT. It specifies CASIIFGGSGNTIYF.

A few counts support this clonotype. CDR3 loop: CASSGGTTMYQETQYF. The CDR3 DNA sequence: TGTGCCAGCAGCGGAGGGACTACCATGTACCAAGAGACCCAGTACTTC. The chain combines TRBV7-6 with TRBJ2-5; 7 bases are a match to TRBD2. V was clipped by 5 bases and J by 0 bases; unmatched bases: 9. CDR3 length: 16 residues. Germline values: CDR1 SGHVS, CDR2 FNYEAQ.

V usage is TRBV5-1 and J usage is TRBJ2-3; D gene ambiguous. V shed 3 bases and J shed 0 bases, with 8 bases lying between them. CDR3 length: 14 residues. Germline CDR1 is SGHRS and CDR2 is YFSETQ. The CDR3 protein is CASSSPVSTDTQYF. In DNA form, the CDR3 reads TGCGCCAGCAGCTCCCCGGTGAGCACAGATACGCAGTATTTT.

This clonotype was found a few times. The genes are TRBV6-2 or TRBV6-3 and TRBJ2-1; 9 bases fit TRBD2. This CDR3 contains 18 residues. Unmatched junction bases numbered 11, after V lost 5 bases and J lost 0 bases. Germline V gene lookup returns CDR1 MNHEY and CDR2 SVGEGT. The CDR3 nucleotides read TGTGCCAGCAGTAAGACTAGCGGCGGGGCCGCCTCCTACAATGAGCAGTTCTTC. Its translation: CASSKTSGGAASYNEQFF.

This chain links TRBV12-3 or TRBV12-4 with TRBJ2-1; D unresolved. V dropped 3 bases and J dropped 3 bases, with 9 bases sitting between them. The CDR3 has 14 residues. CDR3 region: CASSFVGYYNEQFF. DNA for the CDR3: TGTGCCAGCAGTTTTGTGGGATACTACAATGAGCAGTTCTTC.

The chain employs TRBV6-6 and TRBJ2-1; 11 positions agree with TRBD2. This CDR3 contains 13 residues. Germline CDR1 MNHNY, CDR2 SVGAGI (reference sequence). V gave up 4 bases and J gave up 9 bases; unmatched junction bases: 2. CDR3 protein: CASSSSGGPEQFF. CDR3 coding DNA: TGTGCCAGCAGTTCTAGCGGGGGGCCTGAGCAGTTCTTC.

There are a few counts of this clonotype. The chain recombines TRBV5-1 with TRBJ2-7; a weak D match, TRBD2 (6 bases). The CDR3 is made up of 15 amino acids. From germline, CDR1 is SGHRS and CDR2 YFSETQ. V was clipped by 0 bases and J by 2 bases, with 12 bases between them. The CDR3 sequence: CASSLAGLGTYEQYF. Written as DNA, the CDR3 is TGCGCCAGCAGCTTGGCGGGACTCGGGACCTACGAGCAGTACTTC.

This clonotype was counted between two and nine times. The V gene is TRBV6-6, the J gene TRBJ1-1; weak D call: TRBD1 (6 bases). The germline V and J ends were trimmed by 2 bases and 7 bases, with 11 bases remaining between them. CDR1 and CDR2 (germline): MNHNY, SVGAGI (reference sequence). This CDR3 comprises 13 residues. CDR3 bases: TGTGCCAGCAGTTACGTGACAGGCCTTGAAGCTTTCTTT. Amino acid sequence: CASSYVTGLEAFF.

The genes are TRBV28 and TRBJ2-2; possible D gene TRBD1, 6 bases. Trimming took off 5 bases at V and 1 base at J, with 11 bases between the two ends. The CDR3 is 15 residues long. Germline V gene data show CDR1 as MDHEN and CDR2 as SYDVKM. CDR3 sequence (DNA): TGTGCCAGCAGTCCGGGACACAAGAACACCGGGGAGCTGTTTTTT. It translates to CASSPGHKNTGELFF.

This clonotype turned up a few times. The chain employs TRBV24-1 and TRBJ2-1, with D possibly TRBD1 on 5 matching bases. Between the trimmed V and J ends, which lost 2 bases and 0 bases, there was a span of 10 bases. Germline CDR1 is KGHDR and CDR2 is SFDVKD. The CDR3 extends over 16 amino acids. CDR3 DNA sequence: TGTGCCACCAGTGATTCGACAGCCAGCTCCTACAATGAGCAGTTCTTC. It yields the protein CATSDSTASSYNEQFF.

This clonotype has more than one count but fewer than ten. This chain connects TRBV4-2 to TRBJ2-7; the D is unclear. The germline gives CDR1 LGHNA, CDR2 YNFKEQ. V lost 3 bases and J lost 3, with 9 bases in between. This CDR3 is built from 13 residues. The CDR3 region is CASSQLAYYEQYF. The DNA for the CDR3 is TGTGCCAGCAGCCAGCTGGCTTACTACGAGCAGTACTTC.

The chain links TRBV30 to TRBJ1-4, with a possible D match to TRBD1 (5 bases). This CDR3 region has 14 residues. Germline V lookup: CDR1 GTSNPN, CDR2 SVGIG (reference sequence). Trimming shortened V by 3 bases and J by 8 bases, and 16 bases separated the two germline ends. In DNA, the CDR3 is TGTGCCTGGAGACGATCCAGGGAGAGGGAAAAACTGTTTTTT. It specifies CAWRRSREREKLFF.

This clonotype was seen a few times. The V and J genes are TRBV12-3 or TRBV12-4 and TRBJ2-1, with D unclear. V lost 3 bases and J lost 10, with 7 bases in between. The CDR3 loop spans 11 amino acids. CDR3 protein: CASSFLVEQFF. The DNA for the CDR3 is TGTGCCAGCAGTTTTTTGGTAGAGCAGTTCTTC.

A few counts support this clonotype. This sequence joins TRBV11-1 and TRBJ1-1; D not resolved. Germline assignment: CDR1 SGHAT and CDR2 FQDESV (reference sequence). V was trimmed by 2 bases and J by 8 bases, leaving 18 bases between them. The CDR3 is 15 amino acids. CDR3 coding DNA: TGTGCCAGCAGCTTATCTCTGGGAGGTACCTTCGAAGCTTTCTTT. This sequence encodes CASSLSLGGTFEAFF.

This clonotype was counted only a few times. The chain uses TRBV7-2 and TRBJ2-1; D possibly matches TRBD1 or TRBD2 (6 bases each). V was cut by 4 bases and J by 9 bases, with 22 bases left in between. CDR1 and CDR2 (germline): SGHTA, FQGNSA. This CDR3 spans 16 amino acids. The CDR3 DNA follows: TGTGCCAGCAGCTCCCAGGCTGGGGGGCTAGGGGGTGAGCAGTTCTTC. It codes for CASSSQAGGLGGEQFF.

The CDR3 region has the DNA TGTGCCAGCAGTTACGGACGCAAGTACCAAGAGACCCAGTACTTC. This translates into CASSYGRKYQETQYF. V usage is TRBV6-2 or TRBV6-3 and J usage is TRBJ2-5; D uncertain. The germline CDR1 and CDR2 sequences are MNHEY and SVGEGT. The CDR3 is made up of 15 amino acids. V dropped 2 bases and J dropped 0 bases, with 10 bases sitting between them.

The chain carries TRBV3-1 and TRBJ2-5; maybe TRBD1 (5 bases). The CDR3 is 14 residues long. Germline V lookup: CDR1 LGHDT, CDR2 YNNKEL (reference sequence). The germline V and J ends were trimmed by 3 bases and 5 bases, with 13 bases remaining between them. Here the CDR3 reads CASSHLGVWETQYF. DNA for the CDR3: TGTGCCAGCAGCCACCTAGGGGTCTGGGAGACCCAGTACTTC.

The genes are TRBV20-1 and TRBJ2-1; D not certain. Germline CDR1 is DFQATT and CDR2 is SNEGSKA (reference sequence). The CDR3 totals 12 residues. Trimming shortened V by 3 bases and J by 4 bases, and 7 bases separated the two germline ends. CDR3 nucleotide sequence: TGCAGTGCTAGGATGGGATACAATGAGCAGTTCTTC. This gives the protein CSARMGYNEQFF.